These 27 T cell receptor beta chains share one sample of origin, sequenced in a study of human T cells and chemical hapten exposure. TCRdb fed the RACE reads into MiXCR, producing one record per CDR3 protein. In the table there are some 170,000 distinct CDR3 sequences, around 20% of which are singletons. Time point denoted: patch test 1, 2 weeks after DPC sensitization. Treatment specified: therapeutic diphenylcyclopropenone sensitization with weekly scalp DPC. Source: whole blood, taken in connection with sensitization to the hapten diphenylcyclopropenone (DPC). Source of these receptors: a woman in her 50s with alopecia areata. Some clones in this sample may be carry-over from other donors' samples.

The V gene is TRBV20-1, the J gene TRBJ2-7; 9 nucleotides line up with TRBD1. The germline V gene encodes CDR1 DFQATT and CDR2 SNEGSKA (reference sequence). Germline trimming cut 4 bases from V and 4 bases from J; bases unmatched to any gene: 11. The CDR3 length is 15 residues. The CDR3 protein is CSANRRDRVAYEQYF. CDR3 nucleotide sequence: TGCAGTGCTAATCGCCGGGACAGGGTCGCGTACGAGCAGTACTTC.

This clonotype has more than one count but fewer than ten. The V gene is TRBV7-2, the J gene TRBJ2-1; 10 bases align to TRBD2. Germline values: CDR1 SGHTA, CDR2 FQGNSA. The length of the CDR3 is 16 residues. The V segment lost 2 bases and the J segment 7 bases; nucleotides outside the gene matches: 8. The CDR3 sequence is CASSLLAGAPMNEQFF. The CDR3 coding sequence is TGTGCCAGCAGCTTACTAGCGGGAGCCCCAATGAATGAGCAGTTCTTC.

The V gene is TRBV29-1, the J gene TRBJ2-5; D uncertain. This CDR3 comprises 13 residues. Trimming left V 4 bases short and J 0 bases short, with 9 bases between. Germline-derived CDR1 and CDR2 are SQVTM and ANQGSEA. The CDR3 DNA is TGCAGCGTTGTGTTGACGTACCAAGAGACCCAGTACTTC. As protein: CSVVLTYQETQYF.

The table lists this clonotype with many counts. The gene calls are TRBV7-2 and TRBJ2-7; no clear D. Deletions cut 5 bases from V and 0 bases from J, with 5 bases between. This CDR3 comprises 12 residues. The germline gives CDR1 SGHTA, CDR2 FQGNSA. CDR3 sequence: CASSPSSYEQYF. CDR3 DNA: TGTGCCAGCAGCCCCAGCTCCTACGAGCAGTACTTC. Full variable domain (missing parts from reference TRBV7-2 and TRBJ2-7): GAGVSQSPSNKVTEKGKDVELRCDPISGHTALYWYRQSLGQGLEFLIYFQGNSAPDKSGLPSDRFSAERTGGSVSTLTIQRTQQEDSAVYLCASSPSSYEQYFGPGTRLTVT.

The rearrangement links TRBV9 to TRBJ2-7; D tentatively fits TRBD1 or TRBD2 (5 bases each). Trimming shortened V by 1 base and J by 6 bases, and 11 bases separated the two germline ends. Per germline, CDR1 SGDLS and CDR2 YYNGEE. The CDR3 contains 13 residues. This CDR3 is CASSVQGPGEQYF. DNA of the CDR3: TGTGCCAGCAGCGTACAGGGACCGGGCGAGCAGTACTTC. The entire variable domain, with the rest obtained from reference TRBV9 and TRBJ2-7, is as follows: DSGVTQTPKHLITATGQRVTLRCSPRSGDLSVYWYQQSLDQGLQFLIQYYNGEERAKGNILERFSAQQFPDLHSELNLSSLELGDSALYFCASSVQGPGEQYFGPGTRLTVT.

This clonotype came up a few times. The V call is TRBV27, the J call TRBJ2-7; D unresolved. Germline V gene sequence: CDR1 MNHEY, CDR2 SMNVEV (reference sequence). Between the trimmed V and J ends, which lost 3 bases and 1 base, there was a span of 7 bases. CDR3 length: 13 amino acids. The CDR3 DNA reads as TGTGCCAGCAGTTTCCTTGGTTCCTACGAGCAGTACTTC. Translation gives CASSFLGSYEQYF.

This clonotype came up a few times. CDR3 bases: TGCGCCAGCAGCTTGGAAGTAGTCTACGAGCAGTACTTC. It yields the protein CASSLEVVYEQYF. V and J are TRBV5-1 and TRBJ2-7; D is unclear. Germline V gene data show CDR1 as SGHRS and CDR2 as YFSETQ. Between the trimmed V and J ends, which lost 0 bases and 3 bases, there was a span of 7 bases. There are 13 residues in the CDR3.

This chain joins TRBV2 and TRBJ2-7; 10 bases match TRBD2. The germline V gene has CDR1 SNHLY and CDR2 FYNNEI. This CDR3 comprises 15 residues. Losses at the gene ends were 5 bases for V and 9 bases for J; bases not matched to a gene: 13. The CDR3 loop reads CASSTDTGLAFWQYF. The CDR3 nucleotides read TGTGCCAGCAGTACAGACACGGGACTAGCGTTCTGGCAGTACTTC.

V is TRBV29-1 and J is TRBJ1-1; 10 bases fit TRBD1. Germline CDR1 is SQVTM and CDR2 is ANQGSEA. The CDR3 length is 13 residues. Losses at the gene ends were 6 bases for V and 4 bases for J; bases not matched to a gene: 5. The CDR3 region is CSVAGTGVTEAFF. Written as DNA, the CDR3 is TGCAGCGTCGCCGGGACAGGGGTCACTGAAGCTTTCTTT.

This clonotype has just a few counts. The chain uses TRBV12-3 or TRBV12-4 and TRBJ2-7, with D unresolved. There are 13 residues in the CDR3. Trimming took 6 bases from V and 3 from J, leaving 12 bases between them. The CDR3 reads CASRAPTGYEQYF. CDR3 in DNA: TGTGCCAGCAGGGCCCCAACGGGCTACGAGCAGTACTTC.

This clonotype turned up a few times. The rearrangement joins TRBV5-1 to TRBJ2-1, with TRBD2 identical over 7 bases. CDR1 and CDR2 from the germline V gene are SGHRS and YFSETQ. Trimming took 4 bases from V and 4 from J; bases not matched to a gene: 8. There are 15 residues in the CDR3. This chain's CDR3 is CASSPSGMGYNEQFF. The CDR3 DNA reads TGCGCCAGCAGCCCCAGCGGGATGGGGTACAATGAGCAGTTCTTC.

The V gene is TRBV29-1, the J gene TRBJ1-1; 11 bases align to TRBD1. Germline V gene lookup returns CDR1 SQVTM and CDR2 ANQGSEA. This CDR3 spans 13 amino acids. The trim removed 5 bases at V and 5 bases at J, leaving 4 bases unmatched. The CDR3 coding sequence is TGCAGCGTTACGGGACAGGGGGGGACTGAAGCTTTCTTT. It specifies CSVTGQGGTEAFF.

This sequence joins TRBV6-2 or TRBV6-3 and TRBJ1-1; D not resolved. The length of the CDR3 is 15 residues. Trimming took off 0 bases at V and 2 bases at J, with 10 bases between the two ends. Germline lookup yields CDR1 MNHEY and CDR2 SVGEGT. The CDR3 is CASSYSKGVNTEAFF. CDR3 DNA: TGTGCCAGCAGTTACTCGAAAGGAGTAAACACTGAAGCTTTCTTT.

This clonotype turned up a few times. This chain joins TRBV4-2 and TRBJ1-6, with 9 positions matching TRBD1. The CDR3 has 16 residues. In germline, CDR1 is LGHNA, CDR2 YNFKEQ. The V gene end was trimmed by 0 bases and the J gene end by 14 bases; junction bases not matched to a gene: 11. CDR3 amino acids: CASSQDTGTGTAALHF. In nucleotides, the CDR3 is TGTGCCAGCAGCCAAGATACCGGGACAGGGACGGCGGCCCTCCACTTT.

The chain is built from TRBV3-1 and TRBJ2-3, with 8 nucleotides matching TRBD2. J was trimmed by 6 bases and V by 0 bases; bases with no gene match: 5. Germline V lookup: CDR1 LGHDT, CDR2 YNNKEL (reference sequence). This CDR3 is built from 15 residues. This CDR3 is CASSQDTSGSDTQYF. The CDR3 bases are TGTGCCAGCAGCCAAGACACTAGCGGTAGCGATACGCAGTATTTT.

This clonotype has only one observation. This chain uses TRBV7-2 with TRBJ2-3; D not certain. Germline-derived CDR1 and CDR2 are SGHTA and FQGNSA. The CDR3 has 15 amino acids. Trimming left V 3 bases short and J 5 bases short, with 15 bases between. Here the CDR3 reads CASSFSFSARDTQYF. In DNA form, the CDR3 reads TGTGCCAGCAGCTTTAGTTTCAGTGCAAGAGATACGCAGTATTTT.

The V call is TRBV2, the J call TRBJ2-3, with 9 bases matching TRBD2. Germline CDR1 reads SNHLY; CDR2 reads FYNNEI. The CDR3 has 15 amino acids. Losses at the gene ends were 8 bases for V and 5 bases for J; bases not matched to a gene: 11. CDR3 DNA: TGTGCCAGCTTTGTCCTAGCGGGACTAGTAGATACGCAGTATTTT. Protein product: CASFVLAGLVDTQYF. Looking up the rest from reference TRBV2 and TRBJ2-3 gives the full variable domain: EPEVTQTPSHQVTQMGQEVILRCVPISNHLYFYWYRQILGQKVEFLVSFYNNEISEKSEIFDDQFSVERPDGSNFTLKIRSTKLEDSAMYFCASFVLAGLVDTQYFGPGTRLTVL.

The chain recombines TRBV2 with TRBJ2-5; D is perhaps TRBD1 (6 bases). The V gene's germline CDR1 is SNHLY and CDR2 FYNNEI. The V gene lost 8 bases and the J gene lost 0 bases, with 7 bases spanning the gap. CDR3 size: 12 residues. This CDR3 reads CASRDNQETQYF. CDR3 nucleotide sequence: TGTGCCAGCCGGGACAACCAAGAGACCCAGTACTTC.

The chain employs TRBV29-1 and TRBJ1-4; 7 positions match TRBD1. Trimming at V came to 6 bases and at J to 1 base, leaving 2 bases not matched to a gene. This CDR3 spans 13 amino acids. Per germline, CDR1 SQVTM and CDR2 ANQGSEA. DNA of the CDR3: TGCAGCGTAAGGACAGGAACTAATGAAAAACTGTTTTTT. It codes for CSVRTGTNEKLFF.

The genes are TRBV29-1 and TRBJ2-1; D uncertain. Germline loops: CDR1 SQVTM, CDR2 ANQGSEA. CDR3 length equals 16 residues. The V and J ends lost 4 bases and 5 bases respectively, with 21 bases between them. The CDR3 sequence is CSVGGTGPRPHNEQFF. The CDR3 region has the DNA TGCAGCGTTGGGGGAACCGGGCCTCGGCCTCACAATGAGCAGTTCTTC.

The V gene is TRBV4-1, the J gene TRBJ1-1, with 7 bases that match TRBD1. Losses at the gene ends were 4 bases for V and 5 bases for J; bases not matched to a gene: 10. This CDR3 has 15 amino acids. Per the germline V gene, CDR1 is MGHRA and CDR2 is YSYEKL. In DNA form, the CDR3 reads TGCGCCAGCAGCCGACGACAGGGATTAGGTACTGAAGCTTTCTTT. Translated, it gives CASSRRQGLGTEAFF.

The chain combines TRBV7-2 with TRBJ2-1; D is unclear. Deletions cut 1 base from V and 8 bases from J, with 12 bases between. Germline values: CDR1 SGHTA, CDR2 FQGNSA. The CDR3 extends over 14 amino acids. CDR3 sequence reads: CASSLDPSWYEQFF. The CDR3 DNA reads TGTGCCAGCAGCTTAGACCCTAGTTGGTATGAGCAGTTCTTC.

The table lists this clonotype with a count of one. The V gene is TRBV9, the J gene TRBJ2-7, with TRBD1 matching over 8 bases. V gave up 5 bases and J gave up 2 bases; unmatched junction bases: 6. The CDR3 totals 14 residues. The germline V gene has CDR1 SGDLS and CDR2 YYNGEE. DNA of the CDR3: TGTGCCAGCAGTCGACTGGGACAGGCCTACGAGCAGTACTTC. This encodes CASSRLGQAYEQYF.

V gene TRBV12-3 or TRBV12-4 combines with J gene TRBJ1-5, with a weak D call TRBD1 (5 bases). The CDR3 runs to 15 residues. Trimming removed 6 bases from V and 4 bases from J, with 16 bases in between. In nucleotides, the CDR3 is TGTGCCAGCAGCTGGGGCCTGGGGACGAATCAGCCCCAGCATTTT. The encoded protein is CASSWGLGTNQPQHF.

This rearrangement joins TRBV6-1 to TRBJ2-7; 11 bases are a match to TRBD2. Per the germline V gene, CDR1 is MNHNS and CDR2 is SASEGT. This CDR3 contains 14 residues. After removal of 4 bases from V and 3 bases from J, the junction contained 2 bases not matched to a gene. The DNA for the CDR3 is TGTGCCAGCAGTGGACTAGCGGGATACTACGAGCAGTACTTC. Encoded protein: CASSGLAGYYEQYF.

This clonotype was picked up a small number of times. The genes are TRBV6-2 or TRBV6-3 and TRBJ2-5; D is unresolved. Germline V gene data show CDR1 as MNHEY and CDR2 as SVGEGT. The CDR3 is made up of 13 amino acids. The ends were cut back, 5 bases at V and 2 bases at J, with 9 bases in the middle. The CDR3 loop reads CASSRGFQETQYF. CDR3 sequence (DNA): TGTGCCAGCAGTCGCGGTTTTCAAGAGACCCAGTACTTC.

V usage is TRBV24-1 and J usage is TRBJ2-2; a possible D gene is TRBD1 (5 bases). V lost 7 bases, J lost 0 bases, and 8 bases lay in between. This CDR3 contains 14 residues. The germline CDR1 and CDR2 sequences are KGHDR and SFDVKD. The DNA of the CDR3 is TGTGCCACCAGACAGGCGGCGAACACCGGGGAGCTGTTTTTT. It is translated as CATRQAANTGELFF.